The 10 T cell receptor beta chains presented below share a single source sample, sequenced in a study of regulatory T cells in long-lasting Graves disease. Documented time point: persistent/refractory GD, antithyroid drugs over 5 years with positive TRAb. The TCR library was made from RNA that had been extracted from PBMCs in TRIzol. The TCR beta library used iRepertoire HTBI primers with Arm-PCR amplification of CDR3. TCRdb analysed the multiplex PCR reads with MiXCR anew, one entry per CDR3 protein. The sample shows under 350,000 distinct CDR3 sequences, 22% of them seen only once. The sequencing used peripheral blood mononuclear cells (PBMCs), collected when the disease was refractory, from a patient treated with antithyroid drugs. Receptors were obtained from a female donor with Graves disease.

The chain links TRBV7-2 to TRBJ1-4, with no clear D. Germline V lookup: CDR1 SGHTA, CDR2 FQGNSA. V was trimmed by 2 bases and J by 8 bases, leaving 12 bases between them. There are 14 residues in the CDR3. The CDR3 spells CASSLSTNGEKLFF. DNA for the CDR3: TGTGCCAGCAGCTTATCTACTAATGGGGAAAAACTGTTTTTT.

This clonotype was seen more than once but under ten times. V usage is TRBV27 and J usage is TRBJ2-7, with 7 bases identical to TRBD1. Germline CDR1 reads MNHEY; CDR2 reads SMNVEV (reference sequence). V shed 7 bases, J shed 5 bases, and the junction held 14 bases outside the gene matches. The CDR3 has 15 amino acids. Written as DNA, the CDR3 is TGTGCCAGCAAGTCGATCGGCCAGGGGGACGACGAGCAGTACTTC. Translated: CASKSIGQGDDEQYF.

This clonotype was recorded a few times. This chain uses TRBV27 with TRBJ1-2; 9 bases are a match to TRBD1. Unmatched junction bases numbered 11, after V lost 1 base and J lost 2 bases. In germline, CDR1 is MNHEY, CDR2 SMNVEV (reference sequence). This CDR3 comprises 18 residues. The CDR3 bases are TGTGCCAGCAGTTTATTGGGACAGGGCAATACGAGGAACTATGGCTACACCTTC. This sequence encodes CASSLLGQGNTRNYGYTF.

The CDR3 DNA is TGTGCCAGTAGTATAGAAAGGGGACCGCGAGGAGAGACCCAGTACTTC. Residues: CASSIERGPRGETQYF. V is TRBV19 and J is TRBJ2-5; D possibly matches TRBD1 or TRBD2 (5 bases each). From germline, CDR1 is LNHDA and CDR2 SQIVND (reference sequence). The CDR3 length is 16 residues. V was pared by 0 bases and J by 4 bases, with 15 bases between.

This clonotype turned up a few times. The chain is built from TRBV20-1 and TRBJ1-1; D gene unclear. The CDR3 covers 12 residues. Per the germline V gene, CDR1 is DFQATT and CDR2 is SNEGSKA (reference sequence). The V and J ends lost 2 bases and 1 base respectively, with 5 bases between them. The CDR3 protein is CSARWGNTEAFF. CDR3 sequence (DNA): TGCAGTGCTAGATGGGGGAACACTGAAGCTTTCTTT.

Concerning this clonotype: A much larger clonotype is one base distant, so this may be a read error. This rearrangement joins TRBV7-9 to TRBJ1-5; no reliable D call. The length of the CDR3 is 13 residues. Germline CDR1 is SEHNR and CDR2 is FQNEAQ (reference sequence). Deletions cut 5 bases from V and 5 bases from J, with 10 bases between. CDR3 residues: CASSGNGYQPQHF. In nucleotides, the CDR3 is TGTGCCAGCAGCGGGAACGGGTATCAGCCCCAGCATTTT.

This clonotype was seen more than once but under ten times. The CDR3 loop reads CASRRGGGMQPQHF. CDR3 DNA sequence: TGTGCCAGCAGACGTGGGGGGGGTATGCAGCCCCAGCATTTT. V gene TRBV28 combines with J gene TRBJ1-5, with D perhaps TRBD1 (5 bases). This CDR3 is 14 amino acids long. With 6 bases removed from V and 7 bases from J, the gap between germline ends came to 16 bases. Germline V gene sequence: CDR1 MDHEN, CDR2 SYDVKM.

This clonotype was seen repeatedly, ten times or more. V and J are TRBV7-9 and TRBJ2-5; D is ambiguous. Trimming removed 2 bases from V and 2 bases from J, with 6 bases in between. This CDR3 has 13 amino acids. Germline V gene data show CDR1 as SEHNR and CDR2 as FQNEAQ (reference sequence). The CDR3, as DNA: TGTGCCAGCAGCTTAACTGTACAAGAGACCCAGTACTTC. Its protein is CASSLTVQETQYF.

This clonotype occurred once. The rearrangement uses TRBV19 and TRBJ1-2; D not resolved. This CDR3 has 14 residues. Germline CDR1 reads LNHDA; CDR2 reads SQIVND (reference sequence). The V end lost 4 bases, the J end lost 6 bases, and 15 bases lay between the germline ends. CDR3 sequence: CASSTLPEVHGYTF. The CDR3, as DNA: TGTGCCAGTAGTACCCTCCCAGAAGTTCATGGCTACACCTTC. The full variable domain, its missing parts supplied by reference TRBV19 and TRBJ1-2, is DGGITQSPKYLFRKEGQNVTLSCEQNLNHDAMYWYRQDPGQGLRLIYYSQIVNDFQKGDIAEGYSVSREKKESFPLTVTSAQKNPTAFYLCASSTLPEVHGYTFGSGTRLTVV.

The V and J genes are TRBV5-1 and TRBJ2-7, with 12 bases fitting TRBD2. The CDR3 runs 16 residues. With 0 bases clipped from V and 3 bases from J, the junction kept 4 bases outside the gene matches. CDR1 is SGHRS and CDR2 is YFSETQ in the germline V gene. The CDR3 region has the DNA TGCGCCAGCAGCTTGGGGACTAGCGGGAATTTCTACGAGCAGTACTTC. It encodes CASSLGTSGNFYEQYF.